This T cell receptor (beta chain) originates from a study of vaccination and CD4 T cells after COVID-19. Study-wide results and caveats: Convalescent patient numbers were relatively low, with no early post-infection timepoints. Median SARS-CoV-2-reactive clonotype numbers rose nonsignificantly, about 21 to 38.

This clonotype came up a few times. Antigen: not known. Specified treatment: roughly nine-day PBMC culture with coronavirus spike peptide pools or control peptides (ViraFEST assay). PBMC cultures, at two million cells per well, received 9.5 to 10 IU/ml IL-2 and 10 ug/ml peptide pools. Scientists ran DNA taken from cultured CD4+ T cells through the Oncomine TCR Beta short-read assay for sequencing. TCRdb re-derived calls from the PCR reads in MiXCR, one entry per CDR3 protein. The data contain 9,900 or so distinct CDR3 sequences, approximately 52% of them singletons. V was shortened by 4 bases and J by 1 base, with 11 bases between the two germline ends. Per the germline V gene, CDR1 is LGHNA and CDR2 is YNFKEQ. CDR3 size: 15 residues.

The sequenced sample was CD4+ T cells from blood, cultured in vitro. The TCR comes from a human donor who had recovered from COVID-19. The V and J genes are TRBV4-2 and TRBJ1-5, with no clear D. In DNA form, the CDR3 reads TGTGCCAGCAGCCCCGGAGGGTCCAGCAATCAGCCCCAGCATTTT. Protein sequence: CASSPGGSSNQPQHF.